The rows below give T cell receptor beta chains drawn from one sample of a study of blood T cell repertoires in COVID-19. The assay was immunoSEQ multiplex PCR, and TCRdb's table has in-frame clones only and misses some. The sample includes about 68,000 clones, about 86% of them seen just once. Specimen: peripheral blood. Receptors were obtained from a woman aged 55-70 years with acute or convalescent COVID-19. The CDR3 runs from the conserved cysteine through the conserved F or W. Fields, in order: V gene, CDR3 protein.

>TRBV11-2
CASSGDRLAEAFF
>TRBV4-2
CASSQGGGSGNTIYF
>TRBV24-1
CATSDPGTPAEQFF
>TRBV7-8
CASSLYQSQGAASAKNIQYF
>TRBV5-6
CASSLGRGNSPLHF
>TRBV24-1
CATSRGSAGETQYF
>TRBV19
CASKVRQDNQPQHF
>TRBV7-3
CASSPRTGWGELFF
>TRBV5-1
CASSRGLDTSSSGEGETQYF
>TRBV5-8
CASSLVSGQGYGYTF
>TRBV29-1
CSFRRGGITEAFF
>TRBV6-1
CASSETENTEAFF
>TRBV5-1
CASSLGGVGDTQYF
>TRBV18
CASSSQLQETQYF
>TRBV7-3
CASSSGTGGNTIYF
>TRBV29-1
CSVEPGTYGYTF
>TRBV27
CASSLGTAYEQYF
>TRBV9
CASSANTGLAKNIQYF
>TRBV14
CASSQGLTASSYEQYF
>TRBV14
CASSQGTGGRYGYTF
>TRBV7-2
CASSARQGAPLNQPQHF
>TRBV4-1
CASSQGRYNYEQYF
>TRBV5-5
CASSLVQGGLNGYTF
>TRBV7-6
CASSLGSGGYNEQFF
>TRBV7-6
CASSLNFASTDTQYF